This T cell receptor beta chain was recorded in a study of blood T cells in healthy people across ages. This CDR3 contains 15 residues. The V gene end was trimmed by 3 bases and the J gene end by 1 base; junction bases not matched to a gene: 5. The germline CDR1 and CDR2 sequences are ENHRY and SYGVKD. This clonotype was counted at least ten times. Together with a sample-barcoded 5' primer, a J-beta primer mix was included in a second PCR lasting 7 to 11 cycles. Each CDR3 protein is one row after TCRdb ran MiXCR on the 5' RACE reads. This sample has hundreds of thousands of distinct CDR3 sequences, with about 30% found just once.

This rearrangement joins TRBV10-3 to TRBJ1-1; 7 bases are shared with TRBD1. Specimen: blood. The receptor comes from a woman older than 75 in good health. The CDR3, as DNA: TGTGCCATCAGTGACCCCGGGACAGCGAACACTGAAGCTTTCTTT. Protein sequence: CAISDPGTANTEAFF.